This paragraph reports one T cell receptor beta chain. This sample was taken from a study of PD-1 and CTLA-4 blockade in melanoma. The germline V gene has CDR1 SGHDT and CDR2 YYEEEE. V was pared by 4 bases and J by 4 bases, with 6 bases of the junction left unmatched. CDR3 length equals 15 residues. The protocol was immunoSEQ multiplex PCR, while the TCRdb copy is restricted to in-frame clones and leaves out a portion. Of 20,000 to 25,000 clones in the sample, 88% were seen once. The sequences come from CD8+ T cells from peripheral blood, collected before anti-PD-1 treatment. This receptor was obtained from a human donor with melanoma. The gene calls are TRBV5-6 and TRBJ2-7; 12 bases are shared with TRBD1. CDR3 DNA sequence: TGTGCCAGCAGCGAAGGGACAGGGGGCGGGTACGAGCAGTACTTC. This sequence encodes CASSEGTGGGYEQYF.